A single sample gave rise to the 22 T cell receptor beta chains below, sequenced in a study of control samples from healthy donors and cancer patients. Sequencing used immunoSEQ multiplex PCR; TCRdb keeps in-frame clones, though not all of them. The repertoire holds under 150,000 clones, roughly nine tenths seen once, with roughly 8.7% in the top ten. The sample taken for sequencing was blood. The receptors derive from a woman in her 30s in good health.

The chain has TRBV30 and TRBJ1-1, with D uncertain. Germline V gene lookup returns CDR1 GTSNPN and CDR2 SVGIG (reference sequence). Trimming cost V 3 bases and J 11 bases, with 13 bases left between them. CDR3 length equals 11 residues. In DNA form, the CDR3 reads TGTGCCTGGAGAGGGAGTGTCGGCGCTTTCTTT. Translating gives CAWRGSVGAFF.

The chain's CDR3 is CASSASNEQFF. In DNA form, the CDR3 reads TGTGCCAGCAGCGCGTCTAATGAGCAGTTCTTC. The chain is built from TRBV3-1 (or the pseudogene TRBV3-2) and TRBJ2-1; D is ambiguous. With 5 bases removed from V and 7 bases from J, the gap between germline ends came to 6 bases. Per germline, CDR1 LGHDT and CDR2 YNNKEL (reference sequence). The CDR3 sequence is 11 residues long.

The rearrangement links TRBV19 to TRBJ2-7; 13 nucleotides line up with TRBD2. The CDR3 has 15 amino acids. V shed 4 bases and J 5 bases; nucleotides not matched to a gene: 5. The V gene's germline CDR1 is LNHDA and CDR2 SQIVND (reference sequence). The CDR3 loop reads CASSTTSGRPHEQYF. Written as DNA, the CDR3 is TGTGCCAGTAGTACGACTAGCGGGAGGCCCCACGAGCAGTACTTC.

Only a few counts were recorded for this clone. The V and J genes are TRBV27 and TRBJ2-7; 7 bases agree with TRBD2. Per the germline V gene, CDR1 is MNHEY and CDR2 is SMNVEV (reference sequence). The CDR3 spans 16 residues. The J segment lost 2 bases and the V segment lost 0 bases, leaving 7 bases of the junction unmatched. The CDR3 region has the DNA TGTGCCAGCAGTTTATCGAGGCGGACTAGAGCCTACGAGCAGTACTTC. Encoded protein: CASSLSRRTRAYEQYF.

The rearrangement links TRBV19 to TRBJ2-6; D remains unclear. Trimming stripped 3 bases from V and 2 bases from J, with 17 bases between. The germline CDR1 and CDR2 sequences are LNHDA and SQIVND (reference sequence). The length of the CDR3 is 18 residues. The CDR3 protein is CASSISKPLWPGANVLTF. The CDR3 coding sequence is TGTGCCAGTAGTATTTCAAAGCCCCTGTGGCCTGGGGCCAACGTCCTGACTTTC.

V is TRBV5-6 and J is TRBJ1-1; D is perhaps TRBD1 (5 bases). Trimming stripped 0 bases from V and 3 bases from J, with 18 bases between. This CDR3 comprises 17 residues. Germline CDR1 reads SGHDT; CDR2 reads YYEEEE. The CDR3 DNA sequence: TGTGCCAGCAGCTTGGTGAGTTGGCAGGGTGTTGACACTGAAGCTTTCTTT. Protein: CASSLVSWQGVDTEAFF.

The rearrangement links TRBV3-1 (or the pseudogene TRBV3-2) to TRBJ2-7, with D perhaps matching TRBD1 (5 bases). V was trimmed by 3 bases and J by 6 bases, leaving 12 bases between them. From germline, CDR1 is LGHDT and CDR2 YNNKEL (reference sequence). The CDR3 covers 13 residues. CDR3 sequence reads: CASSHAGPGEQYF. CDR3 sequence (DNA): TGTGCCAGCAGCCATGCAGGGCCAGGCGAGCAGTACTTC.

The chain carries TRBV7-2 and TRBJ2-1; 12 bases line up with TRBD2. The CDR3 totals 15 residues. Losses at the gene ends were 5 bases for V and 8 bases for J; bases not matched to a gene: 7. Looked up from germline, CDR1 is SGHTA and CDR2 is FQGNSA. The CDR3 spells CASSPSGRAEYEQFF. The DNA for the CDR3 is TGTGCCAGCAGCCCTAGCGGGAGGGCCGAGTATGAGCAGTTCTTC.

This clone came up a few times. The chain recombines TRBV2 with TRBJ2-2; perhaps TRBD2 as D (5 bases). V was shortened by 7 bases and J by 2 bases, with 11 bases between the two germline ends. The CDR3 is made up of 14 amino acids. Germline CDR1 SNHLY, CDR2 FYNNEI. The CDR3 DNA reads as TGTGCCAGCAACAGCCCGGGAAACACCGGGGAGCTGTTTTTT. Amino acid sequence: CASNSPGNTGELFF.

The rearrangement uses TRBV19 and TRBJ1-2; no reliable D call. V was trimmed by 3 bases and J by 4 bases, leaving 9 bases between them. CDR3 size: 13 residues. Germline lookup yields CDR1 LNHDA and CDR2 SQIVND (reference sequence). Here the CDR3 DNA reads TGTGCCAGTAGTATCGAGAAAGTCTATGGCTACACCTTC. Translated, it gives CASSIEKVYGYTF.

This sequence joins TRBV6-5 and TRBJ1-1; D possibly corresponds to TRBD1 (5 bases). Germline assignment: CDR1 MNHEY and CDR2 SVGAGI. The CDR3 sequence is 15 residues long. V was pared by 3 bases and J by 0 bases, with 11 bases between. The CDR3 is CASSYYGTLNTEAFF. The CDR3 DNA reads TGTGCCAGCAGTTATTACGGGACGCTGAACACTGAAGCTTTCTTT.

V is TRBV5-8 and J is TRBJ2-7; the match to TRBD1 covers 10 bases. This CDR3 contains 16 residues. After removal of 5 bases from V and 3 bases from J, the junction contained 11 bases not matched to a gene. Germline CDR1 reads SGHTS; CDR2 reads YDEGEE. This chain's CDR3 is CASRGTGEWGFYEQYF. The CDR3 region has the DNA TGTGCCAGCAGGGGGACAGGGGAGTGGGGATTCTACGAGCAGTACTTC.

The CDR3 is CAWTSEGADTEAFF. DNA for the CDR3: TGTGCCTGGACGAGTGAGGGGGCGGACACTGAAGCTTTCTTT. This chain connects TRBV30 to TRBJ1-1; 7 positions match TRBD1. V shed 4 bases and J 3 bases; nucleotides not matched to a gene: 8. Per germline, CDR1 GTSNPN and CDR2 SVGIG (reference sequence). There are 14 residues in the CDR3.

The chain links TRBV9 to TRBJ1-5, with a tentative D call TRBD1 (5 bases). Germline V CDR1 and CDR2: SGDLS, YYNGEE. V lost 2 bases, J lost 6 bases, and 9 bases lay in between. The length of the CDR3 is 13 residues. The CDR3 reads CASSVGLVQPQHF. Here the CDR3 DNA reads TGTGCCAGCAGCGTGGGACTGGTTCAGCCCCAGCATTTT.

This sequence joins TRBV4-2 and TRBJ2-5; 7 nucleotides line up with TRBD1. The CDR3 sequence is 16 residues long. Germline V gene data show CDR1 as LGHNA and CDR2 as YNFKEQ. V shed 1 base and J 1 base; nucleotides not matched to a gene: 6. The CDR3 DNA follows: TGTGCCAGCAGCCAAGGCGACAGGGCATTCCAAGAGACCCAGTACTTC. Its translation is CASSQGDRAFQETQYF.

The J gene is TRBJ1-6, the V gene TRBV19; D remains unclear. Germline V CDR1 and CDR2: LNHDA, SQIVND (reference sequence). Between the trimmed V and J ends, which lost 3 bases and 8 bases, there was a span of 11 bases. CDR3 size: 14 residues. The CDR3 region is CASSIRAAYSPLHF. The CDR3 DNA reads as TGTGCCAGTAGTATTAGGGCAGCTTATTCACCCCTCCACTTT.

V is TRBV10-3 and J is TRBJ1-1; maybe TRBD1 (5 bases). V lost 0 bases to trimming and J lost 1 base, with 15 bases between them. Germline CDR1 reads ENHRY; CDR2 reads SYGVKD. CDR3 length: 17 residues. Here the CDR3 reads CAISESVWQGQNTEAFF. In DNA form, the CDR3 reads TGTGCCATCAGTGAGTCTGTTTGGCAGGGCCAGAACACTGAAGCTTTCTTT.

The chain carries TRBV5-5 and TRBJ2-1; 11 bases line up with TRBD2. Germline values: CDR1 SGHKS, CDR2 YYEKEE (reference sequence). This CDR3 contains 18 residues. The J segment lost 5 bases and the V segment lost 4 bases, leaving 14 bases of the junction unmatched. Written as DNA, the CDR3 is TGTGCCAGCAGCCCCGGGGGGGCCGGGACTAGCGGACACAATGAGCAGTTCTTC. Its translation is CASSPGGAGTSGHNEQFF.

Comment on this clone: The junction differs from germline at one of its ends, possibly a read error. The CDR3 nucleotides read TGTGTCAGCAGTGAGGGGACAGCCTCCTACGAGCAGTACTTC. Residues: CVSSEGTASYEQYF. The rearrangement joins TRBV6-1 to TRBJ2-7, with 7 bases aligning to TRBD1. Germline V gene sequence: CDR1 MNHNS, CDR2 SASEGT. This CDR3 region has 14 residues.

The chain joins TRBV5-6 to TRBJ2-1; TRBD2 matches 8 bases. Germline values: CDR1 SGHDT, CDR2 YYEEEE. V shed 4 bases, J shed 7 bases, and the junction held 13 bases outside the gene matches. The CDR3 runs 16 residues. This chain's CDR3 is CASSTLAGLKGNEQFF. The CDR3 DNA is TGTGCCAGCAGCACCTTAGCGGGACTCAAGGGGAATGAGCAGTTCTTC.

J is TRBJ1-1 and V is TRBV2, with unresolved D. Germline V gives CDR1 SNHLY, CDR2 FYNNEI. CDR3 size: 12 residues. Trimming cost V 8 bases and J 1 base, with 8 bases left between them. CDR3 DNA sequence: TGTGCCAGCTTGTCTGAGAACACTGAAGCTTTCTTT. Translated: CASLSENTEAFF.

CDR3 sequence: CASSPQTGADTQYF. In DNA, the CDR3 is TGCGCCAGCAGCCCACAGACAGGCGCAGATACGCAGTATTTT. The rearrangement uses TRBV5-1 and TRBJ2-3; a possible D gene is TRBD1 (6 bases). Germline-derived CDR1 and CDR2 are SGHRS and YFSETQ. With 4 bases removed from V and 4 bases from J, the gap between germline ends came to 13 bases. The CDR3 covers 14 residues.